This TCR beta chain was sequenced for a study of post-analysis software for immune sequencing data. This clonotype was found a few times. Its antigen remains unknown. Whole-study findings and limits: Compared with controls, patients had more of five TRBV segments, including TRBV5-6, TRBV5-1 and TRBV20-1.

Built from TCR beta cDNA, the libraries had unique molecular identifiers in them. Some 500,000 cDNA molecules were obtained per 1 to 10 million input T cells. From the PCR reads, TCRdb called clonotypes with MiXCR, one entry per CDR3 protein. Of roughly 670,000 distinct CDR3 sequences detected, approximately 60% appear once; the ten largest clones hold around 11%. Looked up from germline, CDR1 is MGHDK and CDR2 is SYGVNS. The CDR3 contains 15 residues. V lost 3 bases and J lost 2, with 13 bases in between. Source material: blood. This sequence originates from a girl aged 2-10 years with multiple sclerosis. The chain is built from TRBV25-1 and TRBJ1-2; a possible D gene is TRBD1 (5 bases). CDR3 in amino acids: CASSDGEGLNYGYTF. Here the CDR3 DNA reads TGTGCCAGCAGTGATGGGGAGGGGTTGAACTATGGCTACACCTTC.